The 17 T cell receptor beta chains in this list originate from one sample, sequenced in a study of circulating and synovial CD4+ cells in juvenile arthritis. Repertoires were generated with immunoSEQ multiplex PCR, while TCRdb's copy carries only in-frame clones and drops some. The sample lists 30,000 to 40,000 clones; roughly 95% were seen once. The sample consisted of CD4+ T cells from blood. All receptors come from a human donor with juvenile idiopathic arthritis.

CDR3 loop: CASSNRDRGQPQHF. In nucleotides, the CDR3 is TGTGCCAGCAGCAACAGGGACAGGGGACAGCCCCAGCATTTT. The chain joins TRBV21-1 to TRBJ1-5; TRBD1, as called in the table, went unchecked against the DNA. TRBV21-1 is given as a pseudogene. The CDR3 totals 14 residues.

This rearrangement joins TRBV6-5 to TRBJ2-3; 10 bases are shared with TRBD2. V dropped 6 bases and J dropped 4; count of bases not matched to a gene: 7. Germline CDR1 is MNHEY and CDR2 is SVGAGI. The CDR3 has 15 residues. The CDR3 here is CASRKLAGFPDTQYF. In DNA, the CDR3 is TGTGCCAGCAGAAAACTAGCGGGATTTCCAGATACGCAGTATTTT.

The chain links TRBV19 to TRBJ1-5, with 8 bases matching TRBD1. From germline, CDR1 is LNHDA and CDR2 SQIVND (reference sequence). V lost 5 bases and J lost 6; bases outside the gene matches: 9. This CDR3 spans 15 amino acids. CDR3 sequence reads: CASSFQGARGQPQHF. The CDR3 nucleotides read TGTGCCAGTAGTTTTCAGGGGGCGCGCGGTCAGCCCCAGCATTTT.

This clone was detected once. The chain uses TRBV27 and TRBJ2-7; D remains ambiguous. Germline values: CDR1 MNHEY, CDR2 SMNVEV (reference sequence). The V gene lost 4 bases and the J gene lost 3 bases, with 16 bases spanning the gap. This CDR3 has 15 residues. The CDR3 is CASSYGRDPLYEQYF. Written as DNA, the CDR3 is TGTGCCAGCAGTTACGGTCGAGATCCCCTCTACGAGCAGTACTTC.

The genes are TRBV5-4 and TRBJ2-2; 10 nucleotides match TRBD2. With 3 bases clipped from V and 5 bases from J, the junction kept 1 base outside the gene matches. In germline, CDR1 is SGHNT, CDR2 YYREEE (reference sequence). CDR3 size: 14 residues. CDR3 in amino acids: CASSYSGRTGELFF. For the CDR3, the DNA is TGTGCCAGCAGCTATAGCGGGAGGACCGGGGAGCTGTTTTTT. Full variable domain (outside the CDR3, taken from reference TRBV5-4 and TRBJ2-2): ETGVTQSPTHLIKTRGQQVTLRCSSQSGHNTVSWYQQALGQGPQFIFQYYREEENGRGNFPPRFSGLQFPNYSSELNVNALELDDSALYLCASSYSGRTGELFFGEGSRLTVL.

This rearrangement joins TRBV5-1 to TRBJ1-5; weak D call: TRBD1 (5 bases). CDR1 and CDR2 from the germline V gene are SGHRS and YFSETQ. V lost 0 bases to trimming and J lost 5 bases, with 9 bases between them. CDR3 length: 14 amino acids. In nucleotides, the CDR3 is TGCGCCAGCAGCTTGGCCGGGGGGGATCAGCCCCAGCATTTT. This sequence encodes CASSLAGGDQPQHF. Full variable domain (rest looked up from reference TRBV5-1 and TRBJ1-5): KAGVTQTPRYLIKTRGQQVTLSCSPISGHRSVSWYQQTPGQGLQFLFEYFSETQRNKGNFPGRFSGRQFSNSRSEMNVSTLELGDSALYLCASSLAGGDQPQHFGDGTRLSIL.

The genes are TRBV5-1 and TRBJ2-7; 10 bases map to TRBD2. With 4 bases clipped from V and 4 bases from J, the junction kept 5 bases outside the gene matches. The CDR3 runs 14 residues. From germline, CDR1 is SGHRS and CDR2 YFSETQ. CDR3 sequence (DNA): TGCGCCAGCAGCCAAGGACTAGCGGAGTACGAGCAGTACTTC. Its translation: CASSQGLAEYEQYF.

This chain joins TRBV29-1 and TRBJ1-1; weak D call: TRBD1 (5 bases). Trimming cost V 5 bases and J 4 bases, with 11 bases left between them. Germline V gene sequence: CDR1 SQVTM, CDR2 ANQGSEA. This CDR3 comprises 12 residues. CDR3: CSVRAGSTEAFF. The CDR3 DNA reads TGCAGCGTTCGGGCAGGGTCCACTGAAGCTTTCTTT.

The rearrangement joins TRBV29-1 to TRBJ1-1; possible D gene TRBD1, 6 bases. This CDR3 region has 13 residues. V shed 4 bases and J shed 1 base, with 10 bases lying between them. Germline V gene lookup returns CDR1 SQVTM and CDR2 ANQGSEA. The CDR3 loop reads CSVVRDKNTEAFF. The CDR3 nucleotides are TGCAGCGTTGTCAGGGACAAGAACACTGAAGCTTTCTTT.

The chain recombines TRBV7-3 with TRBJ2-3, with 14 nucleotides matching TRBD2. This CDR3 comprises 15 residues. Germline V gives CDR1 SGHTA, CDR2 FQGTGA. Trimming took 3 bases from V and 4 from J; bases not matched to a gene: 0. The CDR3 spells CASSLTSGGADTQYF. CDR3 in DNA: TGTGCCAGCAGCTTGACTAGCGGGGGGGCAGATACGCAGTATTTT.

This clone appeared once. CDR3 in DNA: TGCGCCAGCAGCCAGGACAGAAACACCGGGGAGCTGTTTTTT. It is translated as CASSQDRNTGELFF. The rearrangement links TRBV4-1 to TRBJ2-2; possibly TRBD1 for D (6 bases). V was trimmed by 3 bases and J by 2 bases, leaving 7 bases between them. The CDR3 is made up of 14 amino acids. The germline gives CDR1 MGHRA, CDR2 YSYEKL.

The chain links TRBV6-5 to TRBJ2-5, with D possibly being TRBD2 (6 bases). Judging by the DNA end, TRBJ2-7 fits better; the J call may be wrong. Germline lookup yields CDR1 MNHEY and CDR2 SVGAGI. CDR3 length: 14 amino acids. CDR3 sequence reads: CASSYSRDSYEQYF. As DNA, the CDR3 is TGTGCCAGCAGTTACTCGCGGGATTCCTACGAGCAGTACTTC.

The chain links TRBV7-9 to TRBJ2-2, with D maybe TRBD2 (6 bases). This CDR3 has 13 residues. CDR1 and CDR2 (germline): SEHNR, FQNEAQ (reference sequence). The V and J ends lost 11 bases and 4 bases respectively, with 14 bases between them. The CDR3, as DNA: TGTGCCGCCCGCGGGGCGGGCACCGGGGAGCTGTTTTTT. It codes for CAARGAGTGELFF.

The chain uses TRBV7-2 and TRBJ1-2; no clear D gene. The germline V gene encodes CDR1 SGHTA and CDR2 FQGNSA. The V gene lost 5 bases and the J gene lost 3 bases, with 16 bases spanning the gap. The CDR3 length is 15 residues. CDR3 sequence (DNA): TGTGCCAGCAGCCCAAATCCCCACAGAGACTATGGCTACACCTTC. As protein: CASSPNPHRDYGYTF.

The rearrangement links TRBV27 to TRBJ2-7; TRBD1 matches 7 bases. The CDR3 consists of 15 residues. Looked up from germline, CDR1 is MNHEY and CDR2 is SMNVEV (reference sequence). V lost 5 bases to trimming and J lost 2 bases; unmatched junction nucleotides: 9. The CDR3 region is CASSAGTEKTYEQYF. CDR3 DNA: TGTGCCAGCAGTGCCGGGACAGAGAAGACCTACGAGCAGTACTTC.

The chain combines TRBV5-1 with TRBJ2-3; D not resolved. This CDR3 region has 15 residues. Trimming pared 0 bases from V and 0 bases from J, leaving 8 bases between. Germline loops: CDR1 SGHRS, CDR2 YFSETQ. CDR3 in DNA: TGCGCCAGCAGCTTGGTAACATTAAGCACAGATACGCAGTATTTT. Translation gives CASSLVTLSTDTQYF.

The V gene is TRBV5-1, the J gene TRBJ2-1; 9 bases agree with TRBD1. The CDR3 is 16 residues long. Germline trimming cut 4 bases from V and 6 bases from J; bases unmatched to any gene: 11. Germline loops: CDR1 SGHRS, CDR2 YFSETQ. CDR3 in DNA: TGCGCCAGCAGCCATGGCGATACAGGGGGCGGCAATGAGCAGTTCTTC. As protein: CASSHGDTGGGNEQFF.